What follows are 21 T cell receptor beta chains derived from one specimen sequenced in a study of memory CD4+ T cells and cytomegalovirus serostatus. The sort gate was single viable CD3+CD4+CD8-CD45RO+ cells for memory CD4+ T cells. Repertoires were generated with immunoSEQ multiplex PCR, while TCRdb's copy carries only in-frame clones and drops some. This repertoire shows about 56,000 clones, roughly 80% found once; its top ten account for roughly 0.4%. What was sequenced was memory CD4+ T cells from blood. The source is an adult in good health and CMV-seronegative.

The chain combines TRBV30 with TRBJ2-6; D is undetermined. The CDR3 sequence is 15 residues long. With 7 bases removed from V and 0 bases from J, the gap between germline ends came to 13 bases. CDR1 GTSNPN and CDR2 SVGIG come from the germline V gene (reference sequence). The CDR3, as DNA: TGTGCCTCACCGGGCCCCAGCTCTGGGGCCAACGTCCTGACTTTC. It encodes CASPGPSSGANVLTF.

The chain couples TRBV18 to TRBJ1-4, with 8 nucleotides matching TRBD1. CDR1 KGHSH and CDR2 LQKENI come from the germline V gene. The CDR3 consists of 17 residues. The V segment lost 6 bases and the J segment 14 bases; nucleotides outside the gene matches: 23. In DNA, the CDR3 is TGTGCCAGCTCTGCCGGGATTGGGACAGGTGGCGGACCCAATCTGTTTTTT. Encoded protein: CASSAGIGTGGGPNLFF.

The V call is TRBV4-3, the J call TRBJ2-1; 8 bases are a match to TRBD2. From germline, CDR1 is LGHNA and CDR2 YSLEER. V trimming: 4 bases; J trimming: 9 bases; junction bases outside the gene matches: 14. The CDR3 is 16 amino acids. The CDR3, as DNA: TGCGCCAGCAGCCTTGCGACTGGCGGGGGGCCTGGTGAGCAGTTCTTC. It specifies CASSLATGGGPGEQFF.

This chain uses TRBV2 with TRBJ1-2; maybe TRBD1 (5 bases). Germline V gives CDR1 SNHLY, CDR2 FYNNEI. V lost 8 bases, J lost 4 bases, and 14 bases lay in between. The CDR3 is made up of 13 amino acids. As DNA, the CDR3 is TGTGCCAGCGGGGGGGACCGCCCCTATGGCTACACCTTC. Translating gives CASGGDRPYGYTF.

The chain recombines TRBV28 with TRBJ2-7; D unresolved. Germline values: CDR1 MDHEN, CDR2 SYDVKM. This CDR3 is 13 amino acids long. Trimming removed 3 bases at V and 7 bases at J, with 13 bases between. Here the CDR3 DNA reads TGTGCCAGCAGTTTCTCGGCCCCCGGGGAGCAGTACTTC. The encoded protein is CASSFSAPGEQYF.

The chain is built from TRBV19 and TRBJ1-5; D perhaps matches TRBD1 (6 bases). Germline CDR1 and CDR2: LNHDA and SQIVND (reference sequence). V was shortened by 6 bases and J by 3 bases, with 15 bases between the two germline ends. The CDR3 loop spans 15 amino acids. CDR3 in amino acids: CASRKHRAFNQPQHF. DNA of the CDR3: TGTGCCAGTAGGAAACACAGGGCTTTCAATCAGCCCCAGCATTTT.

The gene calls are TRBV27 and TRBJ1-4; D unclear. Germline CDR1 reads MNHEY; CDR2 reads SMNVEV (reference sequence). The CDR3 totals 13 residues. The germline V and J ends were trimmed by 1 base and 8 bases, with 8 bases remaining between them. CDR3 amino acids: CASSLFYGEKLFF. CDR3 sequence (DNA): TGTGCCAGCAGTTTATTTTACGGGGAAAAACTGTTTTTT.

V is TRBV7-8 and J is TRBJ1-5; D uncertain. Deletions cut 0 bases from V and 5 bases from J, with 11 bases between. CDR1 SGHVS and CDR2 FQNEAQ come from the germline V gene. The CDR3 loop spans 15 amino acids. The CDR3 nucleotides read TGTGCCAGCAGCTTAGCGGAAGGGCCACATCAGCCCCAGCATTTT. Its protein product is CASSLAEGPHQPQHF.

The rearrangement joins TRBV5-4 to TRBJ2-7; no firm D call. Trimming left V 10 bases short and J 0 bases short, with 14 bases between. The CDR3 runs to 13 residues. Germline V gives CDR1 SGHNT, CDR2 YYREEE (reference sequence). CDR3 coding DNA: TGTGCCTGCAAGGAAGGAAGCTCCTACGAGCAGTACTTC. It yields the protein CACKEGSSYEQYF.

This chain connects TRBV27 to TRBJ1-1; D is undetermined. The CDR3 extends over 13 amino acids. Trimming left V 3 bases short and J 1 base short, with 6 bases between. Germline-derived CDR1 and CDR2 are MNHEY and SMNVEV (reference sequence). In nucleotides, the CDR3 is TGTGCCAGCAGTTTTACGGGGAACACTGAAGCTTTCTTT. It yields the protein CASSFTGNTEAFF.

The rearrangement uses TRBV6-1 and TRBJ1-2; 7 bases agree with TRBD1. CDR1 is MNHNS, CDR2 SASEGT, per germline. The ends lost 7 bases at V and 5 bases at J; junction bases unmatched: 10. The CDR3 contains 14 residues. This chain's CDR3 is CASTLTGLRYGYTF. The CDR3 DNA reads TGTGCCAGCACACTGACAGGGCTACGGTATGGCTACACCTTC.

The chain joins TRBV19 to TRBJ2-2; 9 bases line up with TRBD1. Germline V gives CDR1 LNHDA, CDR2 SQIVND (reference sequence). CDR3 length: 15 residues. V was clipped by 4 bases and J by 4 bases; unmatched bases: 4. CDR3 DNA: TGTGCCAGTAGTAGGGGGACAGGGCTCACCGGGGAGCTGTTTTTT. Translation gives CASSRGTGLTGELFF.

This clone appeared a few times. V is TRBV10-3 and J is TRBJ1-5; weak D call: TRBD1 (5 bases). The CDR3 loop spans 15 amino acids. The V and J ends lost 4 bases and 0 bases respectively, with 10 bases between them. Germline CDR1 is ENHRY and CDR2 is SYGVKD. The CDR3 DNA follows: TGTGCCATCAGTGGGGCAGGGAGTAGCAATCAGCCCCAGCATTTT. It is translated as CAISGAGSSNQPQHF.

This clone was observed a single time. The chain recombines TRBV11-2 with TRBJ2-5; D gene unclear. The germline V gene encodes CDR1 SGHAT and CDR2 FQNNGV. Trimming took 0 bases from V and 2 from J, leaving 10 bases between them. The CDR3 sequence is 15 residues long. The CDR3 DNA sequence: TGTGCCAGCAGCTTAGATAGGGCTAGACAAGAGACCCAGTACTTC. It is translated as CASSLDRARQETQYF. Looking up the rest from reference TRBV11-2 and TRBJ2-5 gives the full variable domain: EAGVAQSPRYKIIEKRQSVAFWCNPISGHATLYWYQQILGQGPKLLIQFQNNGVVDDSQLPKDRFSAERLKGVDSTLKIQPAKLEDSAVYLCASSLDRARQETQYFGPGTRLLVL.

CDR3 amino acids: CASSNWDRVGYTF. Here the CDR3 DNA reads TGTGCCAGCAGCAACTGGGACCGGGTTGGCTACACCTTC. This chain links TRBV21-1 with TRBJ1-2. TRBV21-1 constitutes a pseudogene. The CDR3 has 13 amino acids.

The V gene is TRBV5-1, the J gene TRBJ2-7; D not certain. V shed 0 bases and J shed 2 bases, with 9 bases lying between them. The germline gives CDR1 SGHRS, CDR2 YFSETQ. This CDR3 comprises 14 residues. The CDR3 loop is CASSLARPTYEQYF. The CDR3 nucleotides are TGCGCCAGCAGCTTGGCCCGACCGACCTACGAGCAGTACTTC.

The rearrangement uses TRBV27 and TRBJ2-6; D remains unclear. V lost 4 bases and J lost 0, with 4 bases in between. Germline loops: CDR1 MNHEY, CDR2 SMNVEV (reference sequence). The CDR3 loop spans 14 amino acids. DNA for the CDR3: TGTGCCAGCAGTTCCAGCTCTGGGGCCAACGTCCTGACTTTC. The encoded protein is CASSSSSGANVLTF.

The chain has TRBV6-5 and TRBJ2-1; 10 bases line up with TRBD1. Germline CDR1 reads MNHEY; CDR2 reads SVGAGI. The CDR3 sequence is 15 residues long. V was clipped by 2 bases and J by 7 bases; unmatched bases: 5. CDR3 DNA: TGTGCCAGCAGTTACGCACGGACAGGGGGGAATGAGCAGTTCTTC. Encoded protein: CASSYARTGGNEQFF.

This rearrangement joins TRBV11-1 to TRBJ2-7; D could derive from TRBD1 or TRBD2 (5 bases each). Trimming shortened V by 5 bases and J by 3 bases, and 11 bases separated the two germline ends. The CDR3 spans 13 residues. Germline V gives CDR1 SGHAT, CDR2 FQDESV (reference sequence). The CDR3 protein is CASSPGRLYEQYF. The CDR3 DNA reads TGTGCCAGCAGCCCGGGACGGCTCTACGAGCAGTACTTC.

The chain joins TRBV5-1 to TRBJ2-6, with D hard to call. The CDR3 is 14 residues long. Germline V CDR1 and CDR2: SGHRS, YFSETQ. V shed 7 bases and J shed 0 bases, with 8 bases lying between them. The CDR3 region is CASRHSSGANVLTF. For the CDR3, the DNA is TGCGCCAGCCGTCACAGCTCTGGGGCCAACGTCCTGACTTTC. Full variable domain (remainder filled in from reference TRBV5-1 and TRBJ2-6): KAGVTQTPRYLIKTRGQQVTLSCSPISGHRSVSWYQQTPGQGLQFLFEYFSETQRNKGNFPGRFSGRQFSNSRSEMNVSTLELGDSALYLCASRHSSGANVLTFGAGSRLTVL.

This clone was observed once. The chain recombines TRBV7-8 with TRBJ2-5; D remains ambiguous. The CDR3 runs 14 residues. Germline V lookup: CDR1 SGHVS, CDR2 FQNEAQ. V was clipped by 2 bases and J by 1 base, with 8 bases between them. The CDR3 DNA is TGTGCCAGCAGCTTAAGAGCTTTCCAAGAGACCCAGTACTTC. It yields the protein CASSLRAFQETQYF.